This entry describes one T cell receptor beta chain. Its specificity is not known. The germline V and J ends were trimmed by 7 bases and 6 bases, with 18 bases remaining between them. CDR3 length: 13 amino acids. The germline V gene has CDR1 SQVTM and CDR2 ANQGSEA. The source of the sample is a study of beta chain features in type 1 diabetes. On the study more broadly: On cell yields, gender and age, patients and healthy donors were similar. Study outcomes and limitations: Across all four CD4+ subsets, people with type 1 diabetes showed modestly shorter TCRB CDR3s.

Every bit of the isolated RNA underwent reverse transcription, so sequencing read expressed TCRB transcripts. TCRdb keeps only in-frame clones here, not all; method: immunoSEQ multiplex PCR. The sample has hundreds of thousands of clones, over 11% seen once. The sequenced sample consisted of naive CD4+ T cells from blood. The rearrangement uses TRBV29-1 and TRBJ1-1; D is ambiguous. The TCR originated in a man between 18 and 35 years old with type 1 diabetes. CDR3 amino acids: CSASPPAVPEAFF. Written as DNA, the CDR3 is TGCAGCGCTTCACCCCCAGCCGTCCCTGAAGCTTTCTTT.